What follows is one T cell receptor beta chain and its context. Its antigen is not known. This sample was taken from a study of T cell responses to AZD1222 COVID-19 vaccine. Study information: Second-dose timings of about 4 or about 12 weeks were pooled. Study observations and caveats: Clonal diversity may have been underestimated, and the donors were mostly white British, with more females than males. CD4 TCRs covered the whole spike, strongest at regions 160-218 and 743-854. Spike-specific TCR breadth and depth both grew after two AZD1222 doses.

J gave up 6 bases and V 0 bases, and 6 bases lay outside the gene matches. This CDR3 has 15 residues. Per germline, CDR1 SGHTA and CDR2 FQGNSA. The assay was immunoSEQ multiplex PCR, and TCRdb's table has in-frame clones only and misses some. The table shows 100,000 to 150,000 clones, with roughly nine tenths occurring only once. The chain employs TRBV7-2 and TRBJ1-2; 8 nucleotides align to TRBD1. The TCR was taken from an adult in good health. This sample comprised peripheral blood, obtained on day 0 of AZD1222 vaccination. The CDR3: CASSLAPDRVDGYTF. The CDR3 coding sequence is TGTGCCAGCAGCTTAGCTCCGGACAGGGTGGATGGCTACACCTTC.